The present TCR delta chain was sequenced within a study of gamma-delta T cells after stem cell transplantation (dated by TCRdb to 2016 to 2017). CDR1 and CDR2 are read off the germline V gene as TSWWSYY and QGS. Trimming leaves V shorter by 2 bases and J shorter by 0 bases, with the junction holding 29 bases beyond the gene matches. The CDR3 sequence holds 25 residues, the cysteine and phenylalanine included. Only the CDR3 portion is preserved as DNA: 75 bases, with reading frame beginning at the first base. This clone occurred a few times. Its antigen is currently not known. The input lacks base qualities; no much larger clone sits a single base away. The method was RT-PCR. TCRdb lists the instrument as Illumina MiSeq. Identical DNA sequences were merged into single rows after TCRdb reprocessed the public reads with CATT. The sample profile shows 13,000 or so delta-chain clones; around 30% of them were found once. The ten largest clones add up to over 3.5% of the sample.

This receptor was obtained from a human donor. It is not recorded whose cells these are; they may come from a transplant donor. Sequencing used gamma-delta T cells. The chain couples TRDV1 to TRDJ2; 8 middle bases align to TRDD3. The CDR3: CALGEGGEEMEIGGSYPSLTAQLFF. The bases read TGTGCTCTTGGGGAAGGTGGGGAAGAGATGGAGATTGGGGGATCCTATCCTTCTTTGACAGCACAACTCTTCTTT.